This T cell receptor beta chain was observed in a study of blood T cell repertoires in COVID-19. The wider study: Italy, Spain and the United States were the sources of the convalescent and acute COVID-19 samples. The cDNA or gDNA used as material had been derived from T cells, B-cell-depleted T cells, or PBMCs.

Measured with immunoSEQ multiplex PCR; TCRdb has only the in-frame clones, and not every one. The sample consists of more than 95,000 clones, over 65% of them appearing once. The CDR3 runs 12 residues. Germline CDR1 is SGDLS and CDR2 is YYNGEE. Trimming left V 0 bases short and J 8 bases short, with 9 bases between. Input material: peripheral blood. This TCR was sampled from a man aged 30 to 39 with acute or convalescent COVID-19. The V call is TRBV9, the J call TRBJ2-7; D not resolved. CDR3 region: CASSVEVAQQYV. The DNA for the CDR3 is TGTGCCAGCAGCGTAGAGGTAGCCCAGCAGTACGTC.